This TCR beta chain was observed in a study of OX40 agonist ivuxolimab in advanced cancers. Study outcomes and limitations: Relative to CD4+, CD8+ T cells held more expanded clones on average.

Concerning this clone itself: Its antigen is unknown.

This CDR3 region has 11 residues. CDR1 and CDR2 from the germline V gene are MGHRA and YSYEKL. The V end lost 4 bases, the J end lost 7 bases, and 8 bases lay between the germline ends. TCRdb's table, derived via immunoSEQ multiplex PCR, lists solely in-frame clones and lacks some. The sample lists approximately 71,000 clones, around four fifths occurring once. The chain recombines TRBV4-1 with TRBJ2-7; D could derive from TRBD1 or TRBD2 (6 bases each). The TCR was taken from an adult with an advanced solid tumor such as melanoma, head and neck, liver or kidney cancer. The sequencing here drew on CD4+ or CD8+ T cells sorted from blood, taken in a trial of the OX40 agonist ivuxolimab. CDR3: CASSRGGEQYF. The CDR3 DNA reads TGCGCCAGCAGCCGAGGGGGGGAGCAGTACTTC.